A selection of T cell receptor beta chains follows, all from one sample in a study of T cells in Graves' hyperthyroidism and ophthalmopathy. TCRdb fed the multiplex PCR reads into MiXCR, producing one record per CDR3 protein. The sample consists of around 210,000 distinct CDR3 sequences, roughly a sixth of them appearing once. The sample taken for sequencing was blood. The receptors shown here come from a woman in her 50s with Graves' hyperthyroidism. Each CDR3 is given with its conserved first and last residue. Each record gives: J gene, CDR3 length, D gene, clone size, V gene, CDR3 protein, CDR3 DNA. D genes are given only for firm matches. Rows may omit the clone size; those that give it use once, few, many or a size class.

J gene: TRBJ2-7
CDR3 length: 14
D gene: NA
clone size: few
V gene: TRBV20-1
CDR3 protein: CSAHDSGVGYEQYF
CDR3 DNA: TGCAGTGCTCACGATTCGGGAGTAGGGTACGAGCAGTACTTC

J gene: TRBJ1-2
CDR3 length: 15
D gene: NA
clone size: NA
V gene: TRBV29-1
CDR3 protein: CSVDDKRTASRGYTF
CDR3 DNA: TGCAGCGTTGACGACAAAAGGACAGCCAGTCGGGGCTACACCTTC

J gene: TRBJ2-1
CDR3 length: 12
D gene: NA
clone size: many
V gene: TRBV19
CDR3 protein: CASSIIGDEQFF
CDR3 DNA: TGTGCCAGTAGTATAATCGGGGATGAGCAGTTCTTC

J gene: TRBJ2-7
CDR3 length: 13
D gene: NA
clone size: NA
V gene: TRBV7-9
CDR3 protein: CASSDGQSYEQYF
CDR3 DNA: TGTGCCAGCAGCGATGGACAGTCCTACGAGCAGTACTTC

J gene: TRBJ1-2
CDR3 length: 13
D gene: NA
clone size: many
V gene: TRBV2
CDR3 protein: CASSVEDDYGYTF
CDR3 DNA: TGTGCCAGCAGTGTCGAGGATGATTATGGCTACACCTTC

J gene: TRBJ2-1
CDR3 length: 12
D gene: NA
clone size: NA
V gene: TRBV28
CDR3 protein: CASSWRGAGQFF
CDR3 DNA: TGTGCCAGCAGTTGGCGAGGAGCTGGGCAGTTCTTC

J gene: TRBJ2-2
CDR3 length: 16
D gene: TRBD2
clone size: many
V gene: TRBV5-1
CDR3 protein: CASSLERGGGTGELFF
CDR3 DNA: TGCGCCAGCAGCTTGGAGCGGGGCGGTGGCACCGGGGAGCTGTTTTTT

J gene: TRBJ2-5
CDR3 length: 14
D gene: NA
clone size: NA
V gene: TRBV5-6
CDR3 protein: CASSLGQTQETQYF
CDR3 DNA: TGTGCCAGCAGCTTGGGACAGACCCAAGAGACCCAGTACTTC

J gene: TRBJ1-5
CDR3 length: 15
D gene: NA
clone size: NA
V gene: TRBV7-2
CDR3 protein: CASSLGPRRAQPQHF
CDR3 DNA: TGTGCCAGCAGCTTAGGCCCCCGACGTGCTCAGCCCCAGCATTTT

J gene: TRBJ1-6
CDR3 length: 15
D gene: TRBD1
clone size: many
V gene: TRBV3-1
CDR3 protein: CASSLGQGGNSPLHF
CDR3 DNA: TGTGCCAGCAGCCTCGGACAGGGCGGTAATTCACCCCTCCACTTT

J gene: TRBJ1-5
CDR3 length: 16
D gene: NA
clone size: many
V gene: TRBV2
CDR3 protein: CASSVRPPSENQPQHF
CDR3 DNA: TGTGCCAGCAGTGTTCGGCCCCCGAGTGAGAATCAGCCCCAGCATTTT

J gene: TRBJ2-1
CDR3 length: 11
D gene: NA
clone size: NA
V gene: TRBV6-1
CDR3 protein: CASSSLVEQFF
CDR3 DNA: TGTGCCAGCAGTTCTCTCGTTGAGCAGTTCTTC

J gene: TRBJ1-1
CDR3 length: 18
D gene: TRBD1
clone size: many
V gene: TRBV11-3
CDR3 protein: CASSFFFRGTVPKAEAFF
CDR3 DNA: TGTGCCAGCAGCTTTTTTTTTCGGGGGACAGTTCCGAAAGCTGAAGCTTTCTTT

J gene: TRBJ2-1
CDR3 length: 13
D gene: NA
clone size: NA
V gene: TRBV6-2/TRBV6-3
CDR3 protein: CASSPSRRHEQFF
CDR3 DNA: TGTGCCAGCAGTCCCTCGCGGCGCCATGAGCAGTTCTTC